A single sample gave rise to the 11 T cell receptor beta chains below, sequenced in a study of patients and donors after allogeneic stem cell transplantation. MiXCR, applied by TCRdb to the RT-PCR reads, yields one record per CDR3 protein. Here the sample spans roughly 200,000 distinct CDR3 sequences, around 41% being singletons. Sequencing was done on a sample of blood, either unsorted or a sorted T cell fraction (not recorded which). The receptors shown here come from a human donor who was either an allogeneic HSCT recipient or a stem cell or donor lymphocyte infusion donor (not recorded which). It is not recorded whose cells these are; they may come from a transplant donor.

The genes are TRBV24-1 and TRBJ2-6; D is unclear. The CDR3 spans 13 residues. The ends were cut back, 4 bases at V and 4 bases at J, with 4 bases in the middle. The germline V gene has CDR1 KGHDR and CDR2 SFDVKD. The CDR3 nucleotides are TGTGCCACCAGTGAGGCGGGGGCCAACGTCCTGACTTTC. Its protein is CATSEAGANVLTF.

This clonotype was seen a few times. This sequence joins TRBV20-1 and TRBJ1-6; D may be TRBD1 (5 bases). V lost 3 bases, J lost 6 bases, and 12 bases lay in between. CDR1 is DFQATT and CDR2 is SNEGSKA in the germline V gene (reference sequence). The CDR3 runs to 14 residues. The CDR3 sequence is CSARGSGTNSPLHF. CDR3 sequence (DNA): TGCAGTGCTAGGGGATCAGGGACTAATTCACCCCTCCACTTT.

The chain employs TRBV6-5 and TRBJ1-1; 8 bases fit TRBD1. The CDR3 runs to 18 residues. Germline assignment: CDR1 MNHEY and CDR2 SVGAGI. J was trimmed by 0 bases and V by 5 bases; bases with no gene match: 14. The CDR3 region has the DNA TGTGCCAGCAGTCCCCGTTGGACAGGGTACCGGGTGAACACTGAAGCTTTCTTT. It yields the protein CASSPRWTGYRVNTEAFF.

This clonotype was counted a few times. This sequence joins TRBV2 and TRBJ1-3; TRBD1 is a possible D gene (5 bases). The V end was cut by 2 bases, the J end by 0 bases, with 14 bases between. The CDR3 is 17 residues long. CDR1 is SNHLY and CDR2 is FYNNEI in the germline V gene. The CDR3 sequence: CASSELGPGSSGNTIYF. Here the CDR3 DNA reads TGTGCCAGCAGTGAATTAGGGCCAGGGAGCTCTGGAAACACCATATATTTT.

V usage is TRBV7-3 and J usage is TRBJ2-1; D not certain. V dropped 5 bases and J dropped 2 bases, with 7 bases sitting between them. Germline CDR1 and CDR2: SGHTA and FQGTGA. CDR3 length: 13 amino acids. This CDR3 is CASSPDPYNEQFF. In DNA form, the CDR3 reads TGTGCCAGCAGCCCCGACCCCTACAATGAGCAGTTCTTC. The full variable domain, completed using reference TRBV7-3 and TRBJ2-1, is GAGVSQTPSNKVTEKGKYVELRCDPISGHTALYWYRQSLGQGPEFLIYFQGTGAADDSGLPNDRFFAVRPEGSVSTLKIQRTERGDSAVYLCASSPDPYNEQFFGPGTRLTVL.

This clonotype was detected only a few times. V usage is TRBV29-1 and J usage is TRBJ2-1; 7 nucleotides align to TRBD2. The CDR3 length is 15 residues. V lost 4 bases and J lost 0; bases outside the gene matches: 6. Germline CDR1 and CDR2: SQVTM and ANQGSEA. CDR3 nucleotide sequence: TGCAGCGTTGCAATGCGGGGGAGCTCCTACAATGAGCAGTTCTTC. It yields the protein CSVAMRGSSYNEQFF.

The rearrangement uses TRBV12-3 or TRBV12-4 and TRBJ1-3; a weak D match, TRBD1 (5 bases). V was pared by 5 bases and J by 2 bases, with 19 bases between. The CDR3 has 17 residues. CDR3: CASSPAGPLATGNTIYF. CDR3 DNA: TGTGCCAGCAGTCCCGCGGGACCCCTTGCGACTGGAAACACCATATATTTT.

This clonotype turned up a few times. V usage is TRBV20-1 and J usage is TRBJ1-1, with 7 bases identical to TRBD1. The V gene's germline CDR1 is DFQATT and CDR2 SNEGSKA (reference sequence). The CDR3 sequence is 13 residues long. V gave up 6 bases and J gave up 10 bases; unmatched junction bases: 14. CDR3 sequence reads: CSARDSTRFVAFF. The CDR3 DNA reads TGCAGTGCGAGGGACAGCACCCGCTTCGTAGCTTTCTTT.

The rearrangement joins TRBV18 to TRBJ1-1, with D hard to call. The CDR3 covers 15 residues. Germline-derived CDR1 and CDR2 are KGHSH and LQKENI. V lost 5 bases to trimming and J lost 0 bases, with 13 bases between them. The CDR3 loop is CASSRFGRMNTEAFF. The CDR3, as DNA: TGTGCCAGCTCAAGGTTCGGCAGAATGAACACTGAAGCTTTCTTT.

V is TRBV5-1 and J is TRBJ2-7, with 9 nucleotides matching TRBD2. The CDR3 runs to 15 residues. The V and J ends lost 4 bases and 3 bases, in that order; junction bases with no gene match: 8. Germline lookup yields CDR1 SGHRS and CDR2 YFSETQ. CDR3 coding DNA: TGCGCCAGCAGCCCTAGCCGACTAGCGGACTACGAGCAGTACTTC. Residues: CASSPSRLADYEQYF.

The chain joins TRBV29-1 to TRBJ1-5; 8 positions agree with TRBD1. This CDR3 is built from 12 residues. Trimming at V came to 4 bases and at J to 7 bases, leaving 3 bases not matched to a gene. Germline assignment: CDR1 SQVTM and CDR2 ANQGSEA. The CDR3, as DNA: TGCAGCGTTGTGACAGGGGACCAGCCCCAGCATTTT. Its protein is CSVVTGDQPQHF.